A single sample gave rise to the 23 T cell receptor beta chains below, sequenced in a study of T cell responses to AZD1222 COVID-19 vaccine. Libraries were prepared by immunoSEQ multiplex PCR; TCRdb keeps only in-frame clonotypes and omits some of them. The repertoire includes approximately 110,000 clones, roughly 84% of them detected once, and about 1.2% sits in the top ten. The sequenced sample was peripheral blood, obtained on day 0 of AZD1222 vaccination. Receptor source: an adult in good health.

This chain uses TRBV3-1 (or the pseudogene TRBV3-2) with TRBJ2-1, with D uncertain. The CDR3 spans 13 residues. Germline V lookup: CDR1 LGHDT, CDR2 YNNKEL (reference sequence). Trimming removed 4 bases from V and 9 bases from J, with 13 bases in between. The CDR3 is CASSPGPGSEQFF. The CDR3 nucleotides read TGTGCCAGCAGCCCAGGCCCAGGCAGTGAGCAGTTCTTC.

The chain employs TRBV5-1 and TRBJ1-4, with TRBD1 matching over 7 bases. Germline V gives CDR1 SGHRS, CDR2 YFSETQ. The CDR3 is made up of 15 amino acids. Trimming took 4 bases from V and 7 from J; bases not matched to a gene: 10. The CDR3 loop reads CASSVDRAPIEKLFF. The CDR3 DNA is TGCGCCAGCAGCGTAGACAGGGCTCCGATTGAAAAACTGTTTTTT.

The CDR3 loop is CASSLDSSSYNEQFF. In DNA, the CDR3 is TGTGCCAGCAGCTTGGACAGTAGCTCCTACAATGAGCAGTTCTTC. V usage is TRBV7-9 and J usage is TRBJ2-1, with D possibly TRBD1 on 6 matching bases. The CDR3 is made up of 15 amino acids. Germline V gene lookup returns CDR1 SEHNR and CDR2 FQNEAQ (reference sequence). V dropped 3 bases and J dropped 0 bases, with 9 bases sitting between them.

The rearrangement uses TRBV19 and TRBJ2-7, with 11 positions matching TRBD2. Germline loops: CDR1 LNHDA, CDR2 SQIVND (reference sequence). Germline trimming cut 5 bases from V and 7 bases from J; bases unmatched to any gene: 7. This CDR3 comprises 14 residues. Here the CDR3 DNA reads TGTGCCAGTAGTTCACTAGCGGGGGCGGGAGAGCAGTACTTC. It yields the protein CASSSLAGAGEQYF.

The genes are TRBV6-5 and TRBJ2-3; 16 nucleotides agree with TRBD2. Unmatched junction bases numbered 5, after V lost 10 bases and J lost 4 bases. Germline lookup yields CDR1 MNHEY and CDR2 SVGAGI. This CDR3 has 15 residues. CDR3 nucleotide sequence: TGTGCCACGGGACTAGCGGGGGGGGCCCCAGATACGCAGTATTTT. Amino acid sequence: CATGLAGGAPDTQYF.

This clone appeared a single time. V is TRBV19 and J is TRBJ1-5; no firm D call. The length of the CDR3 is 13 residues. Looked up from germline, CDR1 is LNHDA and CDR2 is SQIVND (reference sequence). Trimming took off 6 bases at V and 4 bases at J, with 10 bases between the two ends. CDR3 loop: CASSWVKNQPQHF. The CDR3 DNA reads TGTGCCAGTAGCTGGGTTAAAAATCAGCCCCAGCATTTT.

The chain is built from TRBV7-2 and TRBJ1-6; no definite D call. There are 12 residues in the CDR3. With 1 base removed from V and 9 bases from J, the gap between germline ends came to 4 bases. Germline V CDR1 and CDR2: SGHTA, FQGNSA. CDR3 coding DNA: TGTGCCAGCAGCTTAGGGGGTTCACCCCTCCACTTT. Protein: CASSLGGSPLHF.

This chain links TRBV10-2 with TRBJ1-1; D gene uncertain. Deletions cut 7 bases from V and 1 base from J, with 10 bases between. The CDR3 length is 13 residues. CDR1 is WSHSY and CDR2 is SAAADI in the germline V gene. CDR3 in DNA: TGCGCCAGCACCGGCCCTCGGAACACTGAAGCTTTCTTT. This sequence encodes CASTGPRNTEAFF.

This chain uses TRBV19 with TRBJ2-7, with 8 bases lining up with TRBD2. The CDR3 runs to 16 residues. J was trimmed by 2 bases and V by 4 bases; bases with no gene match: 10. Germline CDR1 LNHDA, CDR2 SQIVND (reference sequence). CDR3 loop: CASSKASERETYEQYF. For the CDR3, the DNA is TGTGCCAGTAGTAAGGCCTCCGAGCGGGAGACCTACGAGCAGTACTTC.

DNA for the CDR3: TGTGCCAGCAGCCCGACAGTGAACACTGAAGCTTTCTTT. This encodes CASSPTVNTEAFF. This chain joins TRBV7-2 and TRBJ1-1; D is perhaps TRBD1 (5 bases). With 5 bases removed from V and 0 bases from J, the gap between germline ends came to 7 bases. Germline V gene data show CDR1 as SGHTA and CDR2 as FQGNSA. The CDR3 runs to 13 residues.

The rearrangement uses TRBV2 and TRBJ1-2, with TRBD1 identical over 11 bases. Germline loops: CDR1 SNHLY, CDR2 FYNNEI. The ends lost 9 bases at V and 3 bases at J; junction bases unmatched: 6. The CDR3 sequence is 14 residues long. Here the CDR3 reads CARYRDRGYYGYTF. CDR3 DNA sequence: TGTGCCAGGTACCGGGACAGGGGGTACTATGGCTACACCTTC.

The genes are TRBV2 and TRBJ2-7; D ambiguous. Trimming stripped 2 bases from V and 3 bases from J, with 5 bases between. The CDR3 runs to 12 residues. The germline V gene has CDR1 SNHLY and CDR2 FYNNEI. The CDR3 nucleotides read TGTGCCAGCAGTGAAACGGGCTACGAGCAGTACTTC. Translating it yields CASSETGYEQYF. The whole variable domain, remainder taken from reference TRBV2 and TRBJ2-7, is EPEVTQTPSHQVTQMGQEVILRCVPISNHLYFYWYRQILGQKVEFLVSFYNNEISEKSEIFDDQFSVERPDGSNFTLKIRSTKLEDSAMYFCASSETGYEQYFGPGTRLTVT.

The chain is built from TRBV4-2 and TRBJ1-1; tentatively, D is TRBD1 (6 bases). CDR3 length equals 15 residues. Deletions cut 6 bases from V and 4 bases from J, with 18 bases between. Per the germline V gene, CDR1 is LGHNA and CDR2 is YNFKEQ. The DNA of the CDR3 is TGTGCCAGCAGTCCCCCGGACAGCCATTCCACTGAAGCTTTCTTT. This gives the protein CASSPPDSHSTEAFF.

V and J are TRBV2 and TRBJ1-1, with a tentative D call TRBD1 (5 bases). Trimming removed 8 bases at V and 6 bases at J, with 16 bases between. CDR3 length equals 13 residues. Germline V gene lookup returns CDR1 SNHLY and CDR2 FYNNEI. In DNA form, the CDR3 reads TGTGCCAGCCGCCCGGGGGAAAGGGCTGAAGCTTTCTTT. Encoded protein: CASRPGERAEAFF. Supplemented by reference TRBV2 and TRBJ1-1, the full variable domain reads EPEVTQTPSHQVTQMGQEVILRCVPISNHLYFYWYRQILGQKVEFLVSFYNNEISEKSEIFDDQFSVERPDGSNFTLKIRSTKLEDSAMYFCASRPGERAEAFFGQGTRLTVV.

The rearrangement joins TRBV3-1 (or the pseudogene TRBV3-2) to TRBJ1-3; D unclear. The ends were cut back, 0 bases at V and 2 bases at J, with 8 bases in the middle. There are 15 residues in the CDR3. Germline lookup yields CDR1 LGHDT and CDR2 YNNKEL (reference sequence). CDR3 nucleotide sequence: TGTGCCAGCAGCCAAGAGTGGGTGACTGGAAACACCATATATTTT. This sequence encodes CASSQEWVTGNTIYF.

This chain connects TRBV12-3 or TRBV12-4 to TRBJ1-5; no definite D call. V was pared by 4 bases and J by 7 bases, with 11 bases between. The length of the CDR3 is 13 residues. In DNA, the CDR3 is TGTGCCAGCAGTTCTGGGGAATACCAGCCCCAGCATTTT. This translates into CASSSGEYQPQHF.

The rearrangement links TRBV5-1 to TRBJ2-7; TRBD1 matches at 10 bases. The CDR3 is 14 amino acids. CDR1 is SGHRS, CDR2 YFSETQ, per germline. The trim removed 3 bases at V and 1 base at J, leaving 1 base unmatched. Here the CDR3 DNA reads TGCGCCAGCAGCTCGGGACAGGGGTCCTACGAGCAGTACTTC. Its protein is CASSSGQGSYEQYF.

V is TRBV3-1 (or the pseudogene TRBV3-2) and J is TRBJ2-5; TRBD2 matches at 7 bases. There are 15 residues in the CDR3. V gave up 0 bases and J gave up 4 bases; unmatched junction bases: 5. CDR1 is LGHDT, CDR2 YNNKEL, per germline (reference sequence). The CDR3 reads CASSQEGGSGETQYF. The CDR3, as DNA: TGTGCCAGCAGCCAAGAGGGGGGGTCGGGAGAGACCCAGTACTTC.

The chain carries TRBV7-2 and TRBJ1-2; 7 nucleotides agree with TRBD1. This CDR3 is 14 amino acids long. The ends lost 5 bases at V and 0 bases at J; junction bases unmatched: 3. CDR1 is SGHTA, CDR2 FQGNSA, per germline. The CDR3 region is CASSGGTANYGYTF. Written as DNA, the CDR3 is TGTGCCAGCAGCGGCGGGACAGCTAACTATGGCTACACCTTC.

This chain connects TRBV4-3 to TRBJ1-5; TRBD1 matches 7 bases. Germline V gives CDR1 LGHNA, CDR2 YSLEER. V trimming: 0 bases; J trimming: 10 bases; junction bases outside the gene matches: 9. This CDR3 region has 15 residues. The CDR3 sequence: CASSQDSQGDVPQHF. CDR3 bases: TGCGCCAGCAGCCAAGATAGTCAGGGGGATGTTCCCCAGCATTTT.

This clone was detected only once. The chain couples TRBV18 to TRBJ1-5; D is unclear. The germline V gene has CDR1 KGHSH and CDR2 LQKENI. This CDR3 has 17 amino acids. Trimming took 0 bases from V and 4 from J, leaving 16 bases between them. This CDR3 is CASSPPGGTNGNQPQHF. CDR3 DNA sequence: TGTGCCAGCTCACCACCGGGAGGAACGAACGGAAATCAGCCCCAGCATTTT.

This clone came up once. The chain carries TRBV4-1 and TRBJ1-2; TRBD1 matches at 10 bases. Looked up from germline, CDR1 is MGHRA and CDR2 is YSYEKL. This CDR3 contains 14 residues. Trimming at V came to 2 bases and at J to 8 bases, leaving 5 bases not matched to a gene. As DNA, the CDR3 is TGCGCCAGCAGCCAACCCGACAGGGGGCTCGGCTACACCTTC. Amino acid sequence: CASSQPDRGLGYTF.

A remark on this clone: Different DNA sequences within this sample yield the same CDR3. The V gene is TRBV9, the J gene TRBJ1-1, with unresolved D. Germline assignment: CDR1 SGDLS and CDR2 YYNGEE. This CDR3 is 13 amino acids long. V shed 0 bases and J shed 0 bases, with 3 bases lying between them. In DNA form, the CDR3 reads TGTGCCAGCAGCGTAGACGTGAACACTGAAGCTTTCTTT. Translation gives CASSVDVNTEAFF.